Included here is one T cell receptor beta chain sequence, with context. Its specific antigen is unknown. It has no much larger one-base neighbor in the sample; base qualities were not kept. The library came from 5' RACE. Sequenced using an Illumina HiSeq 2500. A second PCR of about 6 to 12 cycles was run with a J-beta primer mix and a sample-barcoded 5' primer. A template-switch 5' adaptor carrying 12 random nucleotides introduced a unique molecular identifier onto each TCR beta cDNA molecule. Each sample yielded at least 3 million CDR3-containing paired-end reads. The Mint cDNA synthesis kit, primed by a TRBC-specific oligonucleotide, was used to synthesize first-strand cDNA from all RNA. Following uracil-DNA glycosylase treatment, a first 18-cycle PCR with universal primers M1SS and BC2_uni_R was performed on all cDNA. As for how the authors treated the data: For normalization, 1 million high-quality reads, each with a distinct molecular identifier, were randomly selected from each sample. Reads with shared molecular identifiers were discarded instead of being binned into consensus sequences. MiTCR, set to a Q25 quality threshold and the strictest error-elimination algorithm, was used for CDR3 identification, clonotype clustering and error correction. A nonparametric unseen species model with Euler transformation was used to estimate lower-bound total TCR beta diversity. TCRdb handled the public reads itself, with Q25 trimming in fastp and clone calling in MiXCR, and kept productive beta chains. Each CDR3 protein gets just one entry, which takes the most common genes and DNA from the rows behind it. Clone size and V and J calls follow TCRdb, not the original study. In this sample the table shows some 800,000 distinct CDR3 sequences, under 45% of which occur a single time. Approximately 19% of the sample is taken by the ten largest.

This sample was taken from a study of blood T cells in healthy people across ages (dated by TCRdb to the mid-2010s). Describing the broader study: Template switching captured roughly one uniquely barcoded TCR beta cDNA molecule per two T cells in model experiments. Age-related changes in TCR beta repertoire diversity were measured in the study by deep sequencing normalized with unique cDNA molecular identifiers. The donors were divided into four age groups: young (average approximately 17 years), middle-aged (roughly 40), aged (approximately 64) and long-lived (roughly 88). To avoid experimental bias, donors of different ages were randomly spread across the sequencing lanes. Two additional independent replicas of 1 million unique cDNA reads from the same blood draw were analyzed for two donors (one aged 18 to 30 and one aged 80 or older).

Results the study describes overall, beyond this receptor: There was a strong correlation between observed TCR beta diversity and the percentage of naive T cells measured by flow cytometry. Donor CMV infection status was unknown, potentially confounding age-related changes in expanded clonotypes. As age increased, observed TCR beta diversity per million T cells dropped in a roughly linear way, and a significant reduction was already evident by age around 41. Estimates of total diversity based on one million sequenced T cells were regarded as lower bounds and as underestimates. Compared with the aged group, more naive CD4+ T cells, fewer expanded clones and increased TCR diversity were shown by the long-lived group, suggesting age selection. Conclusive comparison of naive and antigen-experienced compartments was prevented by the profiling of bulk unsorted PBMCs.

Ends trimmed: V by 3 bases, J by 3 bases; bases unmatched to a gene: 5. The germline V gene gives CDR1 as SGDLS and CDR2 as YYNGEE. From the cysteine through the phenylalanine, the CDR3 covers 16 amino acids. The sequence is cut down to CDR3 DNA, 48 bases in frame from base 1. Donors were 40 or so systemically healthy Caucasian individuals from Russia aged roughly 6 to 100 years. Ten milliliters of peripheral blood were drawn from each donor into EDTA-treated Vacutainer tubes. Ficoll-Paque density-gradient centrifugation was used to isolate PBMCs, with at least 7 million obtained per sample. Total RNA, at least 6 micrograms per sample, was extracted from PBMCs with Trizol reagent. Naive CD45RAhigh/CD27high T cell percentages were measured by flow cytometry on a PBMC aliquot from every donor.

The receptor was derived from a man in his fifties or sixties in good health. The sequence links TRBV9 to TRBJ1-6; the junction holds 8 bases that match TRBD1. Sequenced sample: blood. Here is the DNA: TGTGCCAGCAGCGCATACAGGGGGATCTATAATTCACCCCTCCACTTT. This is translated as CASSAYRGIYNSPLHF.